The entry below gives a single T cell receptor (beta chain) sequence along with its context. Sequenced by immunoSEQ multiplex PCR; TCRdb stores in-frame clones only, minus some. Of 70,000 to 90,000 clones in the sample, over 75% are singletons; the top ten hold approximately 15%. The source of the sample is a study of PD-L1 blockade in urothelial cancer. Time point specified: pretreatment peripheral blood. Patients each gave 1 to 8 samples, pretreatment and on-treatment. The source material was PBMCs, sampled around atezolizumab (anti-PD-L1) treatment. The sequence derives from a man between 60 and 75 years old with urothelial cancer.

The CDR3 region has the DNA TGTGCCAGCAGCTCTTTCTTCCTCGAAGAGACCCAGTACTTC. Translation: CASSSFFLEETQYF. The chain has TRBV7-9 and TRBJ2-5; D gene uncertain. The CDR3 is 14 amino acids. Trimming stripped 4 bases from V and 3 bases from J, with 12 bases between. CDR1 and CDR2 (germline): SEHNR, FQNEAQ (reference sequence).